The 10 T cell receptor beta chains given below trace back to one sample, sequenced in a study of neurological immune-mediated disorders. TCRdb re-derived calls from the 5' RACE reads in MiXCR, one entry per CDR3 protein. The sample has 50,000 or so distinct CDR3 sequences, approximately 3.3% seen once. Material: PBMCs. These receptors were obtained from a man aged 35 to 55 with multiple sclerosis.

This clonotype was seen repeatedly, ten times or more. As DNA, the CDR3 is TGCGCCAGCAGCCAACCACGGGAAAGCCCTCGGCAGTATTTT. It specifies CASSQPRESPRQYF. The chain employs TRBV4-1 and TRBJ2-3; D perhaps matches TRBD2 (5 bases). V lost 2 bases, J lost 11 bases, and 17 bases lay in between. Germline-derived CDR1 and CDR2 are MGHRA and YSYEKL. The CDR3 has 14 residues.

This clonotype appeared many times. At one of its ends the junction is not consistent with the germline gene, which may arise from a read error. This chain joins TRBV20-1 and TRBJ1-5; unclear D gene. CDR1 and CDR2 from the germline V gene are DFQATT and SNEGSKA (reference sequence). There are 15 residues in the CDR3. The CDR3 loop is CSARDEARSNQPQHF. As DNA, the CDR3 is TGCAGTGCAAGAGATGAGGCGCGCAGCAATCAGCCCCAGCATTTT.

This clonotype was detected many times. The V gene is TRBV12-3 or TRBV12-4, the J gene TRBJ2-3; no definite D call. The germline V and J ends were trimmed by 3 bases and 1 base, with 11 bases remaining between them. This CDR3 spans 15 amino acids. The CDR3 DNA sequence: TGTGCCAGCAGTTTCGGTGGTCCCCGCACAGATACGCAGTATTTT. This gives the protein CASSFGGPRTDTQYF.

This clonotype was found many times. This chain connects TRBV20-1 to TRBJ2-7; perhaps TRBD1 as D (6 bases). The CDR3 contains 15 residues. Looked up from germline, CDR1 is DFQATT and CDR2 is SNEGSKA (reference sequence). V was clipped by 6 bases and J by 2 bases, with 20 bases between them. DNA of the CDR3: TGCAGTGCCCGAAGGGGGACGGGCGACCCCTACGAGCAGTACTTC. Protein product: CSARRGTGDPYEQYF.

This clonotype was counted many times. The CDR3 DNA follows: TGTGCCAGCAACTTAGTCAGGGACACTCAGTATACAGATACGCAGTATTTT. It codes for CASNLVRDTQYTDTQYF. The V gene is TRBV28, the J gene TRBJ2-3; tentatively, D is TRBD1 (6 bases). From germline, CDR1 is MDHEN and CDR2 SYDVKM. This CDR3 has 17 residues. Trimming removed 7 bases at V and 3 bases at J, with 23 bases between.

This clonotype was counted at least ten times. The V gene is TRBV29-1, the J gene TRBJ2-5; possibly TRBD1 for D (6 bases). Looked up from germline, CDR1 is SQVTM and CDR2 is ANQGSEA. CDR3 length equals 13 residues. V lost 6 bases, J lost 5 bases, and 16 bases lay in between. CDR3 nucleotides: TGCAGCGTCGGGACAAGGGGCAGGGAGACCCAGTACTTC. Translation: CSVGTRGRETQYF.

This clonotype came up many times. The gene calls are TRBV10-3 and TRBJ1-3; D perhaps matches TRBD1 (6 bases). Germline V CDR1 and CDR2: ENHRY, SYGVKD. CDR3 size: 15 residues. V was pared by 6 bases and J by 0 bases, with 12 bases between. In DNA form, the CDR3 reads TGTGCCATCAGCCCGACAGGCCCCTCTGGAAACACCATATATTTT. Translation: CAISPTGPSGNTIYF.

This clonotype occurred many times. The J gene is TRBJ2-5, the V gene TRBV20-1; perhaps TRBD2 as D (6 bases). The V gene lost 3 bases and the J gene lost 9 bases, with 14 bases spanning the gap. Germline-derived CDR1 and CDR2 are DFQATT and SNEGSKA (reference sequence). This CDR3 is built from 12 residues. The CDR3 region has the DNA TGCAGTGCTAGTAGCGGTCCGGAGGCCCAGTACTTC. Translation: CSASSGPEAQYF.

This clonotype was seen repeatedly, ten times or more. The CDR3 DNA reads as TGCAGTGCTAGTCTCAACTCTGGAAACACCATATATTTT. Translating gives CSASLNSGNTIYF. This chain uses TRBV20-1 with TRBJ1-3; D unresolved. Germline values: CDR1 DFQATT, CDR2 SNEGSKA (reference sequence). Between the trimmed V and J ends, which lost 3 bases and 0 bases, there was a span of 6 bases. The CDR3 consists of 13 residues.

There are many counts of this clonotype. This chain uses TRBV9 with TRBJ2-3; 9 bases align to TRBD2. Germline CDR1 reads SGDLS; CDR2 reads YYNGEE. There are 15 residues in the CDR3. V lost 3 bases, J lost 5 bases, and 7 bases stayed unmatched. CDR3 loop: CASSASPSGEDTQYF. The CDR3 DNA is TGTGCCAGCAGCGCGTCGCCTAGCGGGGAAGATACGCAGTATTTT. Complete variable domain (other parts from reference TRBV9 and TRBJ2-3): DSGVTQTPKHLITATGQRVTLRCSPRSGDLSVYWYQQSLDQGLQFLIQYYNGEERAKGNILERFSAQQFPDLHSELNLSSLELGDSALYFCASSASPSGEDTQYFGPGTRLTVL.